Detailed here is one T cell receptor beta chain. The data are from a study of T cells expressing NK-cell markers. From its re-call of the 5' RACE reads, TCRdb lists each CDR3 protein once, without DNA. This sample contains 120,000 to 150,000 distinct CDR3 sequences. The sequenced material came from blood T cells: a sorted CD56 or NKG2C T cell subset, CD4+ or CD8+ T cells, or bulk PBMC T cells (not recorded which). This sequence originates from a man between 18 and 29 years old in good health.

This CDR3 reads CASSHVYAGGYNEQFF. This sequence joins TRBV3-1 and TRBJ2-1; the TCRdb call, TRBD2, lacks DNA for checking. The CDR3 consists of 16 residues. Germline assignment: CDR1 LGHDT and CDR2 YNNKEL (reference sequence).